This T cell receptor beta chain was identified during a study of early T cells in non-severe SARS-CoV-2 infection. In this sample, this clonotype turned up many times. The antigen is not known. TCRdb independently ran MiXCR on the 5' RACE reads; one entry per CDR3 protein. The profile covers about 40,000 distinct CDR3 sequences, with approximately 8.7% appearing a single time and 9.5% to 15% taken by the ten largest. Overall study findings and caveats: Anti-spike CD8 responses were favored by VDJdb matching, which missed private and CD4 specificities.

Per the germline V gene, CDR1 is DFQATT and CDR2 is SNEGSKA (reference sequence). This CDR3 region has 14 residues. Trimming took off 3 bases at V and 7 bases at J, with 16 bases between the two ends. The specimen comprised whole blood, sampled at baseline. This receptor was taken from an adult who was a healthcare worker with PCR-confirmed SARS-CoV-2 infection or an uninfected control (not recorded which). J is TRBJ1-5 and V is TRBV20-1; TRBD1 might be the D (6 bases). CDR3 region: CSARNRVSGQPQHF. In DNA, the CDR3 is TGCAGTGCTAGGAACAGGGTTTCCGGGCAGCCCCAGCATTTT.